This T cell receptor (beta chain) was obtained from a study of PD-1 and CTLA-4 blockade in melanoma. Assay used: immunoSEQ multiplex PCR; TCRdb lists only in-frame clones, some missing. This repertoire shows 23,000 or so clones, about 91% found once; its top ten account for 6% to 8.5%. CDR1 is MGHRA and CDR2 is YSYEKL in the germline V gene. CDR3 length: 18 residues. The V end lost 2 bases, the J end lost 6 bases, and 20 bases lay between the germline ends. This clone was seen a few times. This clonotype was obtained from a human donor with melanoma. The chain recombines TRBV4-1 with TRBJ1-6; D perhaps matches TRBD1 (6 bases). Sequences were derived from CD8+ T cells from peripheral blood, sampled before anti-PD-1 treatment. DNA of the CDR3: TGCGCCAGCAGCCAAACCCCCGGGGGGGGGCAACCTAATTCACCCCTCCACTTT. It encodes CASSQTPGGGQPNSPLHF.